The sequence of this T cell receptor beta chain was determined in a study of shared clonotypes between healthy human individuals. Overall study context: A donor's plate count was three for CD4 naive and three for CD4 memory; CD8 naive had two and CD8 memory one. Study observations and caveats: When compared with the clonotypes that were shared by all four sorted-subset donors, the non-shared clonotypes turned out to have lower generation probabilities.

The data were produced by immunoSEQ multiplex PCR, yet TCRdb's version contains in-frame clones alone and is incomplete. The data hold about 2 million clones, with about 95% observed a single time. In germline, CDR1 is MDHEN, CDR2 SYDVKM. Trimming pared 3 bases from V and 7 bases from J, leaving 16 bases between. The CDR3 spans 14 residues. Details on this clone: Antigen unknown.

Input material: naive CD4+ T cells sorted from blood. Regarding subset: CD45RA+ positively selected. The J gene is TRBJ2-7, the V gene TRBV28; weak D call: TRBD2 (5 bases). The sequence was obtained from a man between 18 and 29 years old in good health. The CDR3 DNA reads as TGTGCCAGCAGTTTGACGTTCCCGACGGGGGAGCAGTACTTC. It translates to CASSLTFPTGEQYF.